A single sample is the source of the 26 T cell receptor beta chains below, sequenced in a study of CD8+CD57+ T cells in acquired aplastic anemia. For CDR3 and TCR beta VDJ profiling, genomic DNA was the template used. Each CDR3 protein is one row after TCRdb ran MiXCR on the reads. The sample lists roughly 200,000 distinct CDR3 sequences, approximately 57% seen once, with 29% in the top ten. The sample comprised sorted CD4+, CD8+, or CD8+CD57+ T cells (not recorded which) from PBMCs. The receptors come from a human donor in good health.

In this sample, this clonotype turned up many times. The J gene is TRBJ2-7, the V gene TRBV4-1; D is possibly TRBD1 (5 bases). Trimming shortened V by 1 base and J by 3 bases, and 13 bases separated the two germline ends. Germline CDR1 and CDR2: MGHRA and YSYEKL. The CDR3 loop spans 15 amino acids. This CDR3 reads CASSQGTGRYYEQYF. The CDR3 coding sequence is TGCGCCAGCAGCCAAGGCACAGGAAGGTACTACGAGCAGTACTTC.

This chain links TRBV2 with TRBJ2-1; D call uncertain. Germline V gives CDR1 SNHLY, CDR2 FYNNEI. This CDR3 spans 13 amino acids. V was cut by 7 bases and J by 4 bases, with 11 bases left in between. The chain's CDR3 is CASMGPEYNEQFF. The CDR3 DNA sequence: TGTGCCAGCATGGGCCCCGAATACAATGAGCAGTTCTTC.

There are many counts of this clonotype. The J gene is TRBJ2-2, the V gene TRBV6-4; TRBD1 matches at 7 bases. The germline V gene encodes CDR1 MRHNA and CDR2 SNTAGT. This CDR3 has 15 residues. Losses at the gene ends were 4 bases for V and 3 bases for J; bases not matched to a gene: 5. CDR3 sequence reads: CASSATGLDTGELFF. The CDR3 DNA sequence: TGTGCCAGCAGTGCGACAGGGCTTGACACCGGGGAGCTGTTTTTT.

The chain joins TRBV27 to TRBJ1-6; tentatively, D is TRBD1 (5 bases). The CDR3 has 16 amino acids. CDR1 is MNHEY and CDR2 is SMNVEV in the germline V gene (reference sequence). V was shortened by 0 bases and J by 8 bases, with 14 bases between the two germline ends. The DNA for the CDR3 is TGTGCCAGCAGTTTATCCGGGCCAGGGAAGGATTCACCCCTCCACTTT. This sequence encodes CASSLSGPGKDSPLHF.

The chain carries TRBV2 and TRBJ1-4, with D perhaps TRBD1 (6 bases). The length of the CDR3 is 12 residues. Germline values: CDR1 SNHLY, CDR2 FYNNEI. Trimming cost V 3 bases and J 7 bases, with 6 bases left between them. This chain's CDR3 is CASSEGAEKLFF. CDR3 in DNA: TGTGCCAGCAGTGAGGGGGCTGAAAAACTGTTTTTT.

The sample holds many counts of this clonotype. The V and J genes are TRBV6-5 and TRBJ2-1; no firm D call. The CDR3 consists of 15 residues. The ends were cut back, 2 bases at V and 0 bases at J, with 8 bases in the middle. Germline V gene lookup returns CDR1 MNHEY and CDR2 SVGAGI. The CDR3 spells CASSYVAPSYNEQFF. The CDR3 DNA sequence: TGTGCCAGCAGTTACGTCGCTCCCTCCTACAATGAGCAGTTCTTC.

The chain uses TRBV5-4 and TRBJ2-3, with TRBD2 matching over 11 bases. The CDR3 sequence is 17 residues long. Trimming removed 4 bases from V and 1 base from J; junction bases left unmatched: 8. Germline CDR1 is SGHNT and CDR2 is YYREEE (reference sequence). CDR3 region: CASSSSSGGSRTDTQYF. The CDR3 DNA reads as TGTGCCAGCAGCAGCTCTAGCGGGGGGTCCCGCACAGATACGCAGTATTTT.

This clonotype qualifies as medium-sized (0.01 to 0.1%). The gene calls are TRBV6-4 and TRBJ2-5, with 8 nucleotides matching TRBD2. The ends lost 6 bases at V and 4 bases at J; junction bases unmatched: 7. Per germline, CDR1 MRHNA and CDR2 SNTAGT. This CDR3 is 14 amino acids long. DNA for the CDR3: TGTGCCAGCAGCGAGGGACTAGAGTCAGAGACCCAGTACTTC. Amino acids: CASSEGLESETQYF.

The chain is built from TRBV7-2 and TRBJ1-6, with D perhaps matching TRBD1 (5 bases). This CDR3 is 17 amino acids long. V was trimmed by 5 bases and J by 10 bases, leaving 24 bases between them. From germline, CDR1 is SGHTA and CDR2 FQGNSA. For the CDR3, the DNA is TGTGCCAGCAGCGACGCGGGGGGGACGGCCACCAGGTCACCCCTCCACTTT. Translating gives CASSDAGGTATRSPLHF.

This clonotype was recorded once. The rearrangement uses TRBV9 and TRBJ1-6, with unresolved D. The germline gives CDR1 SGDLS, CDR2 YYNGEE. V shed 8 bases and J shed 0 bases, with 15 bases lying between them. The CDR3 is 16 amino acids. The CDR3 is CASSLSHSSYNSPLHF. The CDR3 coding sequence is TGTGCCAGTAGCCTTTCCCATAGCTCCTATAATTCACCCCTCCACTTT.

The chain couples TRBV25-1 to TRBJ2-1; D tentatively reads TRBD1 or TRBD2 (5 bases each). The CDR3 is 15 amino acids. In germline, CDR1 is MGHDK, CDR2 SYGVNS. V shed 0 bases and J shed 4 bases, with 10 bases lying between them. CDR3 coding DNA: TGTGCCAGCAGTGAATACCGGGACGGGTACAATGAGCAGTTCTTC. It codes for CASSEYRDGYNEQFF.

This chain joins TRBV10-3 and TRBJ1-5, with 7 bases lining up with TRBD1. With V trimmed by 5 bases and J by 7 bases, 8 bases remained unmatched. The CDR3 consists of 14 residues. Germline V gives CDR1 ENHRY, CDR2 SYGVKD. The CDR3 DNA reads as TGTGCCATCAGTCTTGATATGACAGGGCAGCCCCAGCATTTT. Encoded protein: CAISLDMTGQPQHF.

Ten or more counts support this clonotype. V is TRBV12-3 or TRBV12-4 and J is TRBJ1-2; D remains unclear. CDR3 size: 13 residues. Trimming took 5 bases from V and 2 from J, leaving 9 bases between them. CDR3 in DNA: TGTGCCAGCAGTCTAAGGGCCAACTATGGCTACACCTTC. Translated, it gives CASSLRANYGYTF.

This chain connects TRBV10-3 to TRBJ1-1; D call uncertain. In germline, CDR1 is ENHRY, CDR2 SYGVKD. The CDR3 has 12 residues. The V and J ends lost 8 bases and 7 bases respectively, with 14 bases between them. The CDR3 sequence is CAILDPKGEAFF. The CDR3 nucleotides read TGTGCCATCCTCGATCCTAAAGGTGAAGCTTTCTTT.

This clonotype came up many times. The rearrangement uses TRBV19 and TRBJ2-1; no definite D call. Germline V gene sequence: CDR1 LNHDA, CDR2 SQIVND (reference sequence). This CDR3 is built from 13 residues. V lost 1 base and J 5 bases, leaving 6 bases between the germline ends. The CDR3 protein is CASSIGVNNEQFF. The DNA for the CDR3 is TGTGCCAGTAGTATAGGAGTGAACAATGAGCAGTTCTTC.

This clonotype was picked up a small number of times. CDR3 DNA: TGTGCCATCACTCCGGACAGGGACAACTATGGCTACACCTTC. This encodes CAITPDRDNYGYTF. The rearrangement links TRBV10-3 to TRBJ1-2; 8 bases fit TRBD1. The CDR3 spans 14 residues. J was trimmed by 2 bases and V by 7 bases; bases with no gene match: 6. From germline, CDR1 is ENHRY and CDR2 SYGVKD.

This sequence joins TRBV19 and TRBJ1-5, with D unresolved. The CDR3 consists of 13 residues. The V and J ends lost 4 bases and 7 bases respectively, with 11 bases between them. Germline V gene data show CDR1 as LNHDA and CDR2 as SQIVND (reference sequence). The CDR3 nucleotides are TGTGCCAGTAGTAAGGAGAGGAGGCAGCCCCAGCATTTT. This translates into CASSKERRQPQHF.

There are many counts of this clonotype. CDR3 sequence reads: CASSQGTSYTGELFF. The CDR3 region has the DNA TGCGCCAGCAGCCAAGGAACTAGTTACACCGGGGAGCTGTTTTTT. V and J are TRBV4-3 and TRBJ2-2, with a tentative D call TRBD2 (5 bases). Germline V gene data show CDR1 as LGHNA and CDR2 as YSLEER. The CDR3 runs to 15 residues. V lost 1 base and J lost 3, with 9 bases in between.

CDR3 bases: TGTGCCAGCAGTTCTATCCGGGACTGGCGGGGGGGCGATGAGCAGTTCTTC. Encoded protein: CASSSIRDWRGGDEQFF. The chain combines TRBV12-3 or TRBV12-4 with TRBJ2-1; 9 bases align to TRBD2. This CDR3 spans 17 amino acids. V shed 4 bases, J shed 8 bases, and the junction held 15 bases outside the gene matches.

This clonotype was detected ten times or more. V gene TRBV19 combines with J gene TRBJ2-3; perhaps D is TRBD1 or TRBD2 (6 bases each). The germline CDR1 and CDR2 sequences are LNHDA and SQIVND (reference sequence). Trimming cost V 4 bases and J 5 bases, with 19 bases left between them. The CDR3 is made up of 16 amino acids. The CDR3 DNA is TGTGCCAGTAGTACCATGTTCGGGGGCCGAGGAGATACGCAGTATTTT. Translated, it gives CASSTMFGGRGDTQYF.

V and J are TRBV2 and TRBJ2-7; D is tentatively TRBD1 or TRBD2 (5 bases each). Germline CDR1 and CDR2: SNHLY and FYNNEI. This CDR3 has 10 amino acids. This CDR3 reads CTSEGYEQYF. The CDR3 DNA follows: TGTACCTCAGAGGGGTACGAGCAGTACTTC. The full variable domain, its missing parts supplied by reference TRBV2 and TRBJ2-7, is EPEVTQTPSHQVTQMGQEVILRCVPISNHLYFYWYRQILGQKVEFLVSFYNNEISEKSEIFDDQFSVERPDGSNFTLKIRSTKLEDSAMYFCTSEGYEQYFGPGTRLTVT.

About this clonotype: This could be a read error, since a much larger clone is one nucleotide away. The CDR3 DNA follows: TGTGCCATCCGAAGGGATTACGTGCAGTACTTC. This gives the protein CAIRRDYVQYF. This rearrangement joins TRBV6-1 to TRBJ2-7; no reliable D call. Looked up from germline, CDR1 is MNHNS and CDR2 is SASEGT. CDR3 length: 11 amino acids.

The V and J genes are TRBV7-2 and TRBJ1-5, with 8 bases fitting TRBD1. The V gene end was trimmed by 6 bases and the J gene end by 2 bases; junction bases not matched to a gene: 3. Germline CDR1 SGHTA, CDR2 FQGNSA. The CDR3 is made up of 14 amino acids. The CDR3 sequence: CASRGTGGNQPQHF. In DNA form, the CDR3 reads TGTGCCAGCAGGGGGACAGGCGGCAATCAGCCCCAGCATTTT.

The chain couples TRBV7-6 to TRBJ2-5; TRBD2 agrees at 9 bases. The V gene's germline CDR1 is SGHVS and CDR2 FNYEAQ. CDR3 length equals 15 residues. With V trimmed by 2 bases and J by 4 bases, 5 bases remained unmatched. For the CDR3, the DNA is TGTGCCAGCAGCTTATCGCTAGCGGGGACAGAGACCCAGTACTTC. Translation: CASSLSLAGTETQYF.

Here the CDR3 DNA reads TGTGCCAGCAGCTTAGAAAGGGCAGGGAATGGCTACACCTTC. It specifies CASSLERAGNGYTF. The V gene is TRBV7-6, the J gene TRBJ1-2, with TRBD1 as a possible D gene (5 bases). Germline V gene sequence: CDR1 SGHVS, CDR2 FNYEAQ. V lost 1 base and J lost 6, with 12 bases in between. The CDR3 runs 14 residues.

The genes are TRBV7-8 and TRBJ2-1, with a tentative D call TRBD2 (6 bases). The germline V gene has CDR1 SGHVS and CDR2 FQNEAQ. Trimming left V 1 base short and J 8 bases short, with 12 bases between. This CDR3 is built from 14 residues. CDR3 nucleotides: TGTGCCAGCAGCTTAGATATCAGCGGGTATGAGCAGTTCTTC. Amino acids: CASSLDISGYEQFF.